A selection of T cell receptor beta chains follows, all from one sample in a study of radiotherapy plus CTLA-4 blockade in lung cancer. Profiling relied on immunoSEQ multiplex PCR, and the TCRdb table lists in-frame clones only, not all of them. The sample includes more than 40,000 clones, 60% to 80% seen only once; the top ten take around 10%. Material: peripheral blood, obtained from a patient treated with radiotherapy plus ipilimumab. The source is a human donor with non-small cell lung cancer who had stable disease on radiotherapy plus ipilimumab. Each CDR3 is given with its conserved first and last residue. The order of the fields is clone size, J gene, V gene, D gene, CDR3 DNA, CDR3 protein. A D gene is named only where the DNA matches it firmly. Clone size, where shown, is once, few, many, or a class for clones that have expanded.

NA,TRBJ2-2,TRBV5-5,NA,TGTGCCAGCAGCTTGGGAAGGGGTCCGAACACCGGGGAGCTGTTTTTT,CASSLGRGPNTGELFF
NA,TRBJ1-3,TRBV4-3,TRBD1,TGCGCCAGCAGCCAAGGGGGACAGACCAGATTCTCTGGAAACACCATATATTTT,CASSQGGQTRFSGNTIYF
NA,TRBJ1-5,TRBV9,TRBD1,TGTGCCAGCAGCGTTGCAGGGACAGGCAATCAGCCCCAGCATTTT,CASSVAGTGNQPQHF
NA,TRBJ2-4,TRBV7-3,NA,TGTGCCAGCAGCTTATGGGGAACAGGGAAAAAGTACTTC,CASSLWGTGKKYF
few,TRBJ2-7,TRBV9,TRBD2,TGTGCCAGCAGCCTCCGCGGGGGGCCCTCCTACGAGCAGTACTTC,CASSLRGGPSYEQYF
NA,TRBJ1-1,TRBV6-5,NA,TGTGCCAGCAGTTACTCCCCCCAGATCACTGAAGCTTTCTTT,CASSYSPQITEAFF
NA,TRBJ1-1,TRBV28,NA,TGTGCCAGCAGTCCACGTGGACCCAACACTGAAGCTTTCTTT,CASSPRGPNTEAFF
once,TRBJ1-1,TRBV19,NA,TGTGCCAGTAGGCTTATCGGGATTCAGGGTGAAGCTTTCTTT,CASRLIGIQGEAFF
few,TRBJ1-2,TRBV6-1,NA,TGTGCCAGCAGTGAACTGGGAGCTTCGGGTGGTGGCTACACCTTC,CASSELGASGGGYTF
NA,TRBJ1-4,TRBV5-1,NA,TGCGCCAGCAGCTCAGTTGCAACTAATGAAAAACTGTTTTTT,CASSSVATNEKLFF
NA,TRBJ2-7,TRBV18,NA,TGTGCCAGCTCACCAACGAGCTCCTACGAGCAGTACTTC,CASSPTSSYEQYF
NA,TRBJ2-1,TRBV6-1,NA,TGTGCCAGCAGGAAAACAGGGTGGAATGAGCAGTTCTTC,CASRKTGWNEQFF
NA,TRBJ1-5,TRBV28,NA,TGTGCCAGCAGCAAACGGGGGTTACGGCAGCCCCAGCATTTT,CASSKRGLRQPQHF